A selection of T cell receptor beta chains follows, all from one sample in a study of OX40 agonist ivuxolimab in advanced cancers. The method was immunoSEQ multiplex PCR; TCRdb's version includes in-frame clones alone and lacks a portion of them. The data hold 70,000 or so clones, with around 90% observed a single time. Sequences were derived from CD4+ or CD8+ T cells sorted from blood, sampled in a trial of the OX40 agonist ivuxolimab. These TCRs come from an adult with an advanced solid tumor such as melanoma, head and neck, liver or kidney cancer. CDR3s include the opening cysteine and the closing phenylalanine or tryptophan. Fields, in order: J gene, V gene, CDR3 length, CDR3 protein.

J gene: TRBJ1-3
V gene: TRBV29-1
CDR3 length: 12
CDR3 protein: CSVQDREGTIYF

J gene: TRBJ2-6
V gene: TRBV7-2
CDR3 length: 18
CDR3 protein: CASSARQGSPTGANVLTF

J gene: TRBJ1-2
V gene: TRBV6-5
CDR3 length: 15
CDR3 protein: CASSLDALGNYGYTF

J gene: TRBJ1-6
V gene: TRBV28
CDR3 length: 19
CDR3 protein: CASRGRQGQGTSGGSPLHF

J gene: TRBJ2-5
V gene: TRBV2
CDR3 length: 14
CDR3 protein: CASSVRDPRETQYF

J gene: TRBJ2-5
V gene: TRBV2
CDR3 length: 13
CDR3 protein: CASSGGFQETQYF

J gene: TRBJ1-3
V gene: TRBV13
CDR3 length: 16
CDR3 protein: CASSSTLLDIGNTIYF

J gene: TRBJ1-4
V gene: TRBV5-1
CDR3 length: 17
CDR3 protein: CASSLRAVENSNEKLFF

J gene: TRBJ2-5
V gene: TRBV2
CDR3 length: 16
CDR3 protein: CASSAGTSGGEETQYF

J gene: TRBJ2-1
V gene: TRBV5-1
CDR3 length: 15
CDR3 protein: CASSLEQGAYNEQFF

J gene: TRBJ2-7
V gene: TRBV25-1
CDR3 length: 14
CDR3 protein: CATGTSGRGNEQYF

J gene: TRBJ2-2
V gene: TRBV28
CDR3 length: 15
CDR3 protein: CASRDGTGGTGELFF

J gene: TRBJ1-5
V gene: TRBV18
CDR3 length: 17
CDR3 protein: CASSPTGQALNHQPQHF

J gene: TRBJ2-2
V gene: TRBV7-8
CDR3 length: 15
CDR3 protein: CASSRRLAGDRELFF

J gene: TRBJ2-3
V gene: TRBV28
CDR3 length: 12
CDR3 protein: CASSVGSDTQYF

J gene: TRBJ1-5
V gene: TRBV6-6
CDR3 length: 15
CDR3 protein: CASRPRQGGNQPQHF

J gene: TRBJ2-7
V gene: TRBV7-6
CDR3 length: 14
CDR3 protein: CASSSQDRGHEQYF

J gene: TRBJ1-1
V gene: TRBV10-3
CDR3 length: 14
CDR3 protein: CATRATLSEPEAFF

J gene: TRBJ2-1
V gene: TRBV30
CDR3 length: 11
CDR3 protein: CAWSRGSEQFF

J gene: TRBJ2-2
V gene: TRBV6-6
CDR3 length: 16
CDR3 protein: CASSYSYRTNTGELFF

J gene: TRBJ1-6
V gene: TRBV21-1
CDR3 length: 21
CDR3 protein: CASSKGARRPGRLSYNSPLHF

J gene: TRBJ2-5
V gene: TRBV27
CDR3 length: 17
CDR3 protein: CASSPGRRARRVETQYF

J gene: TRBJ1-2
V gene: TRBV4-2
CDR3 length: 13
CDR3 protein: CASSQDQGGGYTF

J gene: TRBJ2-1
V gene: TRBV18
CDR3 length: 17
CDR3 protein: CASSPTSGGAHMNEQFF

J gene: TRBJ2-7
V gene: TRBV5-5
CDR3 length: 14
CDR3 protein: CASSLVQGNYEQYF

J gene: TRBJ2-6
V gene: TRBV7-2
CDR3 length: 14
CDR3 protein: CASSVKTGANVLTF

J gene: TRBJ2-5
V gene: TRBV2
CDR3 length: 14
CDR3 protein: CASSPTLGVETQYF

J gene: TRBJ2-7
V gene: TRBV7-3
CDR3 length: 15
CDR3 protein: CASSPRGVPSYEQYF

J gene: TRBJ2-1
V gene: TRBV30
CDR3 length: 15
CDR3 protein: CAWTRGTSGGNEQFF

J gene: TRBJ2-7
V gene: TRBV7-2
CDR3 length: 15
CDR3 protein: CASSTTGTGNYEQYF

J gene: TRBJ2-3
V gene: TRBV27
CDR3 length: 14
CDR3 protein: CASSSSVGTDTQYF

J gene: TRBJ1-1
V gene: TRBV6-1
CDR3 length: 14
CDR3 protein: CASSRQGGNTEAFF

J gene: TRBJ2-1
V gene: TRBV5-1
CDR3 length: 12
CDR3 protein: CASSPGQNEQFF

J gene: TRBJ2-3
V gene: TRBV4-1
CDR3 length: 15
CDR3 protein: CASSPAGVSGDTQYF

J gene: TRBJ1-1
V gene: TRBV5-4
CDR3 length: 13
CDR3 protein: CASSIEVNTEAFF

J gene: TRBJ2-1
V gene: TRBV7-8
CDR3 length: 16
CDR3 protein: CASSLARFRVTNEQFF

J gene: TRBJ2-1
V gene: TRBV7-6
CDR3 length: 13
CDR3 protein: CASSPDREGEQFF

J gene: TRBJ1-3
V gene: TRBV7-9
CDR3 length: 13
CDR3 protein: CASGLGPGNTIYF

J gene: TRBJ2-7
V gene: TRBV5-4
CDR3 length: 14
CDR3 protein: CASSTRQGAYEQYF

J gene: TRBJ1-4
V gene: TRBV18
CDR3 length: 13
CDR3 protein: CASFRDRDEKLFF

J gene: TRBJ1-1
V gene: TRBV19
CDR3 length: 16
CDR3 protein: CASRLQGALQNTEAFF

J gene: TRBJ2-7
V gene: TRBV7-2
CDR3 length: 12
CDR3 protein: CASSPHRGEQYF

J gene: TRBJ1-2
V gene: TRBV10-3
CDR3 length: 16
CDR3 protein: CAISDLDSLARYGYTF

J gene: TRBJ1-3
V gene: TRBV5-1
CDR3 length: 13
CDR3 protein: CASSKGPGNTIYF

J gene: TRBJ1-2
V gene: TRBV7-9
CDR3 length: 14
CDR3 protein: CASSVTGQLYGYTF

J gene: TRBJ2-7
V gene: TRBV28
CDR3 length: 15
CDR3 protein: CASSPPLAGGSEQYF

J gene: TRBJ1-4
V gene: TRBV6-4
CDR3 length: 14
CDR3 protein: CASSEQGGNEKLFF

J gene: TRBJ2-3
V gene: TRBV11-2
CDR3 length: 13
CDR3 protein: CASSLGPRDTQYF

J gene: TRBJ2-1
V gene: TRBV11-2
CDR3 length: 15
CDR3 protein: CASSLQGLAVGEQFF